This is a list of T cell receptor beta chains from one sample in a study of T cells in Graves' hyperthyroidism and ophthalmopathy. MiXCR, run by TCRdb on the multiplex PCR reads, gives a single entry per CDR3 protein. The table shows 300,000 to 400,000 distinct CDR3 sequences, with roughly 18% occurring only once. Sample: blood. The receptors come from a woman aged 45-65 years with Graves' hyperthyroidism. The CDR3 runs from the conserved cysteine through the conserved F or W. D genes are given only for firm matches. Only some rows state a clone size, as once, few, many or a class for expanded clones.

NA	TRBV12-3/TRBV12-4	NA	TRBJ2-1	CASSLAGGARGQFF	TGTGCCAGCAGTTTAGCGGGGGGGGCGAGAGGGCAGTTCTTC
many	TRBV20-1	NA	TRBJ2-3	CSAEKSTDTQYF	TGCAGTGCTGAGAAAAGCACAGATACGCAGTATTTT
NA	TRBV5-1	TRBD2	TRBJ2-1	CASKTSGGSYNEQFF	TGCGCCAGCAAAACTAGCGGAGGCTCCTACAATGAGCAGTTCTTC
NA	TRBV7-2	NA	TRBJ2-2	CASGSGTGELFF	TGTGCCAGCGGGAGTGGGACCGGGGAGCTGTTTTTT
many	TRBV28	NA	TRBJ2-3	CASSFEGKDTQYF	TGTGCCAGCAGTTTTGAAGGAAAAGATACGCAGTATTTT
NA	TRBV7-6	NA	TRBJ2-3	CASSFFGGPTDTQYF	TGTGCCAGCAGCTTTTTCGGGGGGCCGACAGATACGCAGTATTTT
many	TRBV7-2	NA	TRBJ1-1	CASSSPGRQAFF	TGTGCCAGCAGCTCACCGGGACGGCAAGCTTTCTTT
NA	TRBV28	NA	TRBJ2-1	CASRRWGDNEQFF	TGTGCCAGCAGAAGATGGGGGGACAATGAGCAGTTCTTC
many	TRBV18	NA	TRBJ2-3	CASSPAADTQYF	TGTGCCAGCTCACCTGCCGCAGATACACAGTATTTT
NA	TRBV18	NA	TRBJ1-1	CASSPLQNLNTEAFF	TGTGCCAGCTCACCACTCCAAAATTTGAACACTGAAGCTTTCTTT
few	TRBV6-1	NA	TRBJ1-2	CASSEAQGPSYGYTF	TGTGCCAGCAGTGAAGCACAGGGTCCGTCCTATGGCTACACCTTC
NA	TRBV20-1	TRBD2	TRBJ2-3	CSARVAGLAGDRATDTQYF	TGCAGTGCTAGAGTGGCAGGACTAGCGGGGGATAGAGCCACAGATACGCAGTATTTT
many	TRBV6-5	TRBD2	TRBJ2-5	CASSYSGGGFGETQYF	TGTGCCAGCAGTTACTCGGGCGGGGGTTTCGGAGAGACCCAGTACTTC
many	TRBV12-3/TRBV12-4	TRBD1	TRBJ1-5	CASRDRARNQPQHF	TGTGCCAGCCGGGACAGGGCACGGAATCAGCCCCAGCATTTT
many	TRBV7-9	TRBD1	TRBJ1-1	CASSLTGGVTEAFF	TGTGCCAGCAGCTTGACAGGGGGCGTCACTGAAGCTTTCTTT
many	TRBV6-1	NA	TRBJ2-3	CASKLTESTDTQYF	TGTGCCAGCAAACTGACAGAAAGCACAGATACGCAGTATTTT
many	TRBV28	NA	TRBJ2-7	CASSLPGLYEQYF	TGTGCCAGCAGTTTGCCCGGGCTCTACGAGCAGTACTTC
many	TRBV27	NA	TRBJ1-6	CASSFIGESPLHF	TGTGCCAGCAGTTTTATCGGCGAATCACCCCTCCACTTT
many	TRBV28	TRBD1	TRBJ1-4	CASSLRQGGIEKLFF	TGTGCCAGCAGTCTCAGACAGGGGGGAATTGAAAAACTGTTTTTT
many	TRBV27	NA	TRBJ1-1	CASRGTGRSEAFF	TGTGCCAGCAGGGGCACAGGGCGTTCTGAAGCTTTCTTT
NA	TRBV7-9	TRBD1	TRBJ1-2	CASSSGGQKKANYGYTF	TGTGCCAGCAGCTCAGGGGGACAGAAGAAAGCTAACTATGGCTACACCTTC
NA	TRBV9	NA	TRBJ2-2	CASSVGLAGELFF	TGTGCCAGCAGCGTAGGACTGGCCGGGGAGCTGTTTTTT
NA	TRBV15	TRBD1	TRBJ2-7	CATSRTGGDYEQYF	TGTGCCACCAGCCGGACAGGGGGGGACTACGAGCAGTACTTC
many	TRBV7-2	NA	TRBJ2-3	CASGRTPDTQYF	TGTGCCAGCGGTCGAACTCCGGATACGCAGTATTTT
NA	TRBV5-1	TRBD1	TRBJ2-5	CASSLDGTVGETQYF	TGCGCCAGCAGCTTGGACGGGACAGTTGGGGAGACCCAGTACTTC
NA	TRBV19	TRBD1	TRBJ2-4	CASSKGEAGGENIQYF	TGTGCCAGTAGTAAGGGTGAAGCAGGGGGCGAAAACATTCAGTACTTC
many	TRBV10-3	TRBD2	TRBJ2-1	CAISENAGGAHNEQFF	TGTGCCATCAGTGAGAATGCCGGGGGGGCTCATAATGAGCAGTTCTTC
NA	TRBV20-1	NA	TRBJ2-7	CSVNQLAASYEQYF	TGCAGTGTCAACCAGTTAGCGGCCTCCTACGAGCAGTACTTC
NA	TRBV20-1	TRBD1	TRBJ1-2	CSAPDRAGYGYTF	TGCAGTGCTCCGGACAGGGCTGGCTATGGCTACACCTTC
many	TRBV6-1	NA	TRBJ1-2	CASKGGGVSGYTF	TGTGCCAGCAAAGGTGGTGGGGTTAGTGGCTACACCTTC
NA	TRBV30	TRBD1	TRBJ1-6	CAWSPQGQGYNSPLHF	TGTGCCTGGAGTCCCCAAGGACAGGGATATAATTCACCCCTCCACTTT